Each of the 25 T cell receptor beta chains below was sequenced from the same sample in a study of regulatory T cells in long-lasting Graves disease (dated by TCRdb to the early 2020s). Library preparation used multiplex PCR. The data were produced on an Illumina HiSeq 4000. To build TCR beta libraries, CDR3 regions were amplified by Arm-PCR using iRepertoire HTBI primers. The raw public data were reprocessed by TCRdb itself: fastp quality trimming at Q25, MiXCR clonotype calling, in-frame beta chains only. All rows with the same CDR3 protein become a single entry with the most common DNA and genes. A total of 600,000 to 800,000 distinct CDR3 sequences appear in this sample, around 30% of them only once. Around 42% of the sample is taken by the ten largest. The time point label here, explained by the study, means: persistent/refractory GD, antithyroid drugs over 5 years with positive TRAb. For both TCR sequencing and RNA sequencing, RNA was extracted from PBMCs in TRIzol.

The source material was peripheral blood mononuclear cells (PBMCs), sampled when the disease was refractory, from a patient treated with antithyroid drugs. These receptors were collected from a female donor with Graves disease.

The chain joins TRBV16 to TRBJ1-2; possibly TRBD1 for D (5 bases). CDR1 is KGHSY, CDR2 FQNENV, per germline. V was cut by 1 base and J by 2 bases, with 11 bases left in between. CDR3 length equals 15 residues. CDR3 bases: TGTGCCAGCAGCCAATGGCAGGGACGAAACTATGGCTACACCTTC. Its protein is CASSQWQGRNYGYTF.

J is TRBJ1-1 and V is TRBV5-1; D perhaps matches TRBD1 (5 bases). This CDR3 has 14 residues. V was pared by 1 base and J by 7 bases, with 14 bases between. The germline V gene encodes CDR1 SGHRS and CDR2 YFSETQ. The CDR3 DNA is TGCGCCAGCAGCTTGCTGGGACGGGGGGATGAAGCTTTCTTT. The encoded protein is CASSLLGRGDEAFF.

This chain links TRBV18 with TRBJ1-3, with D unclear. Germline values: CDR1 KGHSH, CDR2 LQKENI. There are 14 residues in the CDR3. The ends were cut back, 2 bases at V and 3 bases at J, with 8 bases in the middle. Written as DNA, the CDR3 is TGTGCCAGCTCACCAGCCGTGGGTGGAAACACCATATATTTT. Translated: CASSPAVGGNTIYF. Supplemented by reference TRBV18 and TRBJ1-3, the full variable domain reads NAGVMQNPRHLVRRRGQEARLRCSPMKGHSHVYWYRQLPEEGLKFMVYLQKENIIDESGMPKERFSAEFPKEGPSILRIQQVVRGDSAAYFCASSPAVGGNTIYFGEGSWLTVV.

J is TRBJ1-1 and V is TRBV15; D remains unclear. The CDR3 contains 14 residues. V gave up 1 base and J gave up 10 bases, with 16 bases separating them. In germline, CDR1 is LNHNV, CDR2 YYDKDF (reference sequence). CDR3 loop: CATSRVLTVVGAFF. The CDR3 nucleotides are TGTGCCACCAGCAGAGTCTTGACGGTCGTAGGAGCTTTCTTT.

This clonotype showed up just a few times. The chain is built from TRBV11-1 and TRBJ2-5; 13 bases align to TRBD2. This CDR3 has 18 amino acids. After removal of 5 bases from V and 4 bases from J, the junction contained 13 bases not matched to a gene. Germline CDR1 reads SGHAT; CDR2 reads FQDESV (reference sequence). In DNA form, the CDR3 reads TGTGCCAGCAGCCAACCCAACCGACTAGCGGGAGGTCGAGAGACCCAGTACTTC. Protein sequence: CASSQPNRLAGGRETQYF.

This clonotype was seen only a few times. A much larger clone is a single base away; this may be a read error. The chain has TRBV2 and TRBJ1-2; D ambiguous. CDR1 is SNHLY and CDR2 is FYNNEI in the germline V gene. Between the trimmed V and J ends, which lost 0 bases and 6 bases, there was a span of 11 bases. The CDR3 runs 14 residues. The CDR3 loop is CASSEALGGDGYTF. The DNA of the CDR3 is TGTGCCAGCAGTGAAGCGCTTGGAGGCGATGGCTACACCTTC. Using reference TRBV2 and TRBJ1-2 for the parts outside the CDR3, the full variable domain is EPEVTQTPSHQVTQMGQEVILRCVPISNHLYFYWYRQILGQKVEFLVSFYNNEISEKSEIFDDQFSVERPDGSNFTLKIRSTKLEDSAMYFCASSEALGGDGYTFGSGTRLTVV.

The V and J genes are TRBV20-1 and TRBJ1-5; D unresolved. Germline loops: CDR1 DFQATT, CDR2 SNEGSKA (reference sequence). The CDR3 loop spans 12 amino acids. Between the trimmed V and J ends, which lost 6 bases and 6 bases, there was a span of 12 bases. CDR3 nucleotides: TGCAGTGCCAGTAAACGGGGTCAGCCCCAGCATTTT. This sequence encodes CSASKRGQPQHF.

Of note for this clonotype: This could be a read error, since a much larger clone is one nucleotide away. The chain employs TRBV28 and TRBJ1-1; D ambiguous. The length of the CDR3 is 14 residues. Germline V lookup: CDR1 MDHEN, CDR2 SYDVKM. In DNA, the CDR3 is TGTGCCATCACCCTCCCTACAGCGAACACTGTAGCTTTCTTT. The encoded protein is CAITLPTANTVAFF.

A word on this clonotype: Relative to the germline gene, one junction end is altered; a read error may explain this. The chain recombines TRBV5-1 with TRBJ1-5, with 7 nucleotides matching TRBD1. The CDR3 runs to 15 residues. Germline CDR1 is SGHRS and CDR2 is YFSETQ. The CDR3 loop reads CASSLEGQRNQPQHF. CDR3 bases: TGTGCCAGCAGCTTAGAGGGACAGCGCAATCAGCCCCAGCATTTT.

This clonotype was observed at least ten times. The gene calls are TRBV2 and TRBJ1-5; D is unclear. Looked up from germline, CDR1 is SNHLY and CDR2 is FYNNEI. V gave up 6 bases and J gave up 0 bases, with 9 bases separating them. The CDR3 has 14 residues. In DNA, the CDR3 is TGTGCCAGCAGGAGCGGATATAGCAATCAGCCCCAGCATTTT. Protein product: CASRSGYSNQPQHF.

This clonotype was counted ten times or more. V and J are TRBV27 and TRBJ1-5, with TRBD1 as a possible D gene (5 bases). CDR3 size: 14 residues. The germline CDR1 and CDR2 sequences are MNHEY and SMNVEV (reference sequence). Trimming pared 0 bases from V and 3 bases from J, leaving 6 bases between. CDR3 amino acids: CASSLSGTNQPQHF. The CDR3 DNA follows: TGTGCCAGCAGTTTATCCGGGACCAATCAGCCCCAGCATTTT.

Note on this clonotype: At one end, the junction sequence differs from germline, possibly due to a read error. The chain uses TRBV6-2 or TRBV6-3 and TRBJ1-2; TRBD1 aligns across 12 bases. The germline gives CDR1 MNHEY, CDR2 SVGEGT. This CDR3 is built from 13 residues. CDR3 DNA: TGTGCCAGCAGACGGGACAGGGGGCTGGGCTACGCCTTC. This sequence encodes CASRRDRGLGYAF.

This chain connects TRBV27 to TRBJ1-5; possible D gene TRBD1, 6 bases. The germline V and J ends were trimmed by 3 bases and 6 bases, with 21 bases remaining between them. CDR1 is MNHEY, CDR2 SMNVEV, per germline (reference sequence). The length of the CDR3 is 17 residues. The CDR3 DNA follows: TGTGCCAGCAGTTTCGGCCCTGGGGGGGGGGCAGGTCAGCCCCAGCATTTT. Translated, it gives CASSFGPGGGAGQPQHF.

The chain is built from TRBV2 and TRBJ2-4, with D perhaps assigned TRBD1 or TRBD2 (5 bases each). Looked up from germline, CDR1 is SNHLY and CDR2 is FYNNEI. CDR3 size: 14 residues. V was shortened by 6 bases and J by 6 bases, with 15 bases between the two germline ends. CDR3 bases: TGTGCCAGCAGCCAATTAGGTGGGGGAAACATTCAGTACTTC. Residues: CASSQLGGGNIQYF.

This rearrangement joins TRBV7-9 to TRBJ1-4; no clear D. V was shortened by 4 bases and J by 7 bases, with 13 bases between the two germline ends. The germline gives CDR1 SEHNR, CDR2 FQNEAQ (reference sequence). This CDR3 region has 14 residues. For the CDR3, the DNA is TGTGCCAGCAGCTACTGGGAGGGTACTGAAAAACTGTTTTTT. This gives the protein CASSYWEGTEKLFF.

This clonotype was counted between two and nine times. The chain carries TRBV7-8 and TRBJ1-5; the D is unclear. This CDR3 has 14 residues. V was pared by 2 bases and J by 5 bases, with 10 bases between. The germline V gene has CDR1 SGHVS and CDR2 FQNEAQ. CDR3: CASSLLPRDQPQHF. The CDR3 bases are TGTGCCAGCAGCTTACTCCCTCGGGATCAGCCCCAGCATTTT.

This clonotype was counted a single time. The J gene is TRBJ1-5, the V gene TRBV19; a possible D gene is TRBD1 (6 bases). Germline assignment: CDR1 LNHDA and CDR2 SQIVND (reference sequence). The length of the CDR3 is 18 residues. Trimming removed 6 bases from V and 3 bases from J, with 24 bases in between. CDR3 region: CASSMGGGGSSNNQPQHF. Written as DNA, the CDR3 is TGTGCCAGTAGCATGGGAGGGGGTGGGTCAAGTAACAATCAGCCCCAGCATTTT.

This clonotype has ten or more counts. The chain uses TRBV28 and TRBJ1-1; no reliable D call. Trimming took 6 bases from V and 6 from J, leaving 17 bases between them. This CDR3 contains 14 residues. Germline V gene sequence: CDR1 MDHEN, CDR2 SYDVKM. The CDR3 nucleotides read TGTGCCAGCAGAGAGGGCCCCAAACTCGCTGAAGCTTTCTTT. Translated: CASREGPKLAEAFF.

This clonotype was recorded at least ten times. The CDR3: CASSLDGVTYNSPLHF. DNA for the CDR3: TGTGCCAGCAGTTTAGATGGGGTGACCTATAATTCACCCCTCCACTTT. J is TRBJ1-6 and V is TRBV27; no clear D gene. Deletions cut 2 bases from V and 2 bases from J, with 10 bases between. The CDR3 runs 16 residues. The V gene's germline CDR1 is MNHEY and CDR2 SMNVEV (reference sequence).

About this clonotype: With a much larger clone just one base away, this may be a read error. This CDR3 reads CASSLPGRGEAFF. CDR3 bases: TGTGCCAGCAGTTTACCAGGACGGGGAGAAGCTTTCTTT. The genes are TRBV28 and TRBJ1-1, with D hard to call. This CDR3 spans 13 amino acids. V was shortened by 2 bases and J by 8 bases, with 12 bases between the two germline ends. In germline, CDR1 is MDHEN, CDR2 SYDVKM.

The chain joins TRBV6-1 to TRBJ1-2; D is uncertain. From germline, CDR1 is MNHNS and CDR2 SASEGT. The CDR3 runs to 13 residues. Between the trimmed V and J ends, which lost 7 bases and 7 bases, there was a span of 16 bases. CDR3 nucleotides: TGTGCCAGCAACGCCTGGGATTCGGGTGGCTACACCTTC. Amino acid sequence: CASNAWDSGGYTF.

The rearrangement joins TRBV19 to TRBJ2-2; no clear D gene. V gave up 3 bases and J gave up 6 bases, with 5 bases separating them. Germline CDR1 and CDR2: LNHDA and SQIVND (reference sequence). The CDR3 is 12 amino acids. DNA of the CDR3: TGTGCCAGTAGTATTAGGTCCGGGGAGCTGTTTTTT. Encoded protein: CASSIRSGELFF.

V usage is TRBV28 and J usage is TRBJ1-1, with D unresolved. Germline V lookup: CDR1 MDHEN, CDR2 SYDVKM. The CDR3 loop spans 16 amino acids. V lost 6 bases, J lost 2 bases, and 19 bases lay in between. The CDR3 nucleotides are TGTGCCAGCAGCTCTAACCTGGGCCCCAGAAACACTGAAGCTTTCTTT. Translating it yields CASSSNLGPRNTEAFF.

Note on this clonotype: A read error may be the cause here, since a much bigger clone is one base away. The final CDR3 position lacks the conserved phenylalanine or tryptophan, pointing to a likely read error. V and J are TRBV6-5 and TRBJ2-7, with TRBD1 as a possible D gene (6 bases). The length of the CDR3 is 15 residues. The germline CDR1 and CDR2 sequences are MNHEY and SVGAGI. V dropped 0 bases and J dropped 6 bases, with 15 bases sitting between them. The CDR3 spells CASSYSSQGKSEQYL. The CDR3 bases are TGTGCCAGCAGTTACTCTAGTCAGGGGAAGTCCGAGCAGTACCTC.

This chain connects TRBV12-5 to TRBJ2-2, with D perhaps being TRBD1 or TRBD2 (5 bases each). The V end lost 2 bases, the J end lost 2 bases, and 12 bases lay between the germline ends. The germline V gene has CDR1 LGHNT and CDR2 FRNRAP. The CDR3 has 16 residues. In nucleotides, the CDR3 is TGTGCTAGTGGTTTGCCACAGAGGGGCAACACCGGGGAGCTGTTTTTT. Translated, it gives CASGLPQRGNTGELFF. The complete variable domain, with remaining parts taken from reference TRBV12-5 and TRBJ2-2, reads DARVTQTPRHKVTEMGQEVTMRCQPILGHNTVFWYRQTMMQGLELLAYFRNRAPLDDSGMPKDRFSAEMPDATLATLKIQPSEPRDSAVYFCASGLPQRGNTGELFFGEGSRLTVL.